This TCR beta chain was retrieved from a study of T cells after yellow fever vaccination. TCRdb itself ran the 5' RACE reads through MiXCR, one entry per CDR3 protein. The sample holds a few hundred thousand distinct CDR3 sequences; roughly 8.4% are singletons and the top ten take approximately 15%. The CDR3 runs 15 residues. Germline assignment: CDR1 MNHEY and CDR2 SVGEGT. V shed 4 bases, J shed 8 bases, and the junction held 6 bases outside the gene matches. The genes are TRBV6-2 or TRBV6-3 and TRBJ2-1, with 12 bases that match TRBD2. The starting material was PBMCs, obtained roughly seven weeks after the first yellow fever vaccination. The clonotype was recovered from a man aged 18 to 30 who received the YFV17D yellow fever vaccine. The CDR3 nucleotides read TGTGCCAGCAGTTCTCCTAGCGGGGGGGTGGATGAGCAGTTCTTC. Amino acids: CASSSPSGGVDEQFF.